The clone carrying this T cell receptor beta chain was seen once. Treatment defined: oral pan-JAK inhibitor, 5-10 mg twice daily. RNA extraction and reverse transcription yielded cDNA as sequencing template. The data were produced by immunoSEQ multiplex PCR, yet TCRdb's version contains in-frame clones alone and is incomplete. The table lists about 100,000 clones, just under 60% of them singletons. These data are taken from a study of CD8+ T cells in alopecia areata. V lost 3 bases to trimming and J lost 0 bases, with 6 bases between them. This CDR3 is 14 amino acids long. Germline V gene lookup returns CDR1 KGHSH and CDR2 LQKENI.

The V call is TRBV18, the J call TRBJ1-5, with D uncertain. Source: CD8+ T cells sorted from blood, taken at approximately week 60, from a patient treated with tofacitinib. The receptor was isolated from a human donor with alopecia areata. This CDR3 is CASSPRNSNQPQHF. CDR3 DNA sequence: TGTGCCAGCTCACCGCGGAATAGCAATCAGCCCCAGCATTTT. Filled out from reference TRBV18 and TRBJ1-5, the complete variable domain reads NAGVMQNPRHLVRRRGQEARLRCSPMKGHSHVYWYRQLPEEGLKFMVYLQKENIIDESGMPKERFSAEFPKEGPSILRIQQVVRGDSAAYFCASSPRNSNQPQHFGDGTRLSIL.